These 9 T cell receptor beta chains originate from one sample sequenced in a study of monozygotic twins with cystic fibrosis. The assay was immunoSEQ multiplex PCR, and TCRdb's table has in-frame clones only and misses some. The sample contains approximately 17,000 clones, 96% of which appear only once. Sequencing used blood. These receptors came from a girl aged 2 to 10 with cystic fibrosis.

V is TRBV27 and J is TRBJ2-3, with 10 bases that match TRBD2. Germline loops: CDR1 MNHEY, CDR2 SMNVEV (reference sequence). J lost 6 bases, V lost 5 bases, and 8 bases had no gene match. The CDR3 length is 15 residues. CDR3 coding DNA: TGTGCCAGCAGTACGTATAGCGGGGGGCTGGATACGCAGTATTTT. Translated: CASSTYSGGLDTQYF.

This chain links TRBV4-1 with TRBJ2-1; D is unclear. Germline CDR1 is MGHRA and CDR2 is YSYEKL. The CDR3 runs to 11 residues. With 1 base removed from V and 6 bases from J, the gap between germline ends came to 1 base. This CDR3 reads CASSQGNEQFF. CDR3 DNA sequence: TGCGCCAGCAGCCAAGGCAATGAGCAGTTCTTC.

This chain links TRBV27 with TRBJ1-1; 7 bases align to TRBD1. Germline CDR1 is MNHEY and CDR2 is SMNVEV (reference sequence). This CDR3 comprises 15 residues. V was pared by 6 bases and J by 5 bases, with 12 bases of the junction left unmatched. CDR3 nucleotide sequence: TGTGCCAGCAGGGGGCGACAGGGTGGGAGGACTGAAGCTTTCTTT. Its translation is CASRGRQGGRTEAFF.

The chain recombines TRBV27 with TRBJ1-5; no firm D call. CDR1 is MNHEY and CDR2 is SMNVEV in the germline V gene (reference sequence). The V end lost 8 bases, the J end lost 6 bases, and 2 bases lay between the germline ends. The CDR3 has 9 amino acids. CDR3 DNA: TGTGCCAGCGGTCAGCCCCAGCATTTT. Amino acid sequence: CASGQPQHF.

CDR3 loop: CASRDTGKRNSPLHF. For the CDR3, the DNA is TGTGCCAGCAGGGACACAGGGAAGCGAAATTCACCCCTCCACTTT. The chain uses TRBV6-6 and TRBJ1-6; weak D call: TRBD1 (6 bases). CDR1 MNHNY and CDR2 SVGAGI come from the germline V gene (reference sequence). Trimming left V 6 bases short and J 7 bases short, with 16 bases between. This CDR3 has 15 residues.

V gene TRBV7-9 combines with J gene TRBJ2-4; D is unresolved. Germline assignment: CDR1 SEHNR and CDR2 FQNEAQ (reference sequence). The CDR3 covers 13 residues. V lost 3 bases and J lost 6, with 9 bases in between. The CDR3 sequence: CASSLIASNIQYF. The DNA of the CDR3 is TGTGCCAGCAGCTTGATCGCGTCAAACATTCAGTACTTC.

The genes are TRBV27 and TRBJ2-7, with D tentatively TRBD1 (6 bases). Trimming took 6 bases from V and 6 from J, leaving 24 bases between them. The CDR3 extends over 16 amino acids. The germline CDR1 and CDR2 sequences are MNHEY and SMNVEV (reference sequence). CDR3 nucleotides: TGTGCCAGCAGCCGTAAACCCGGGACACTGCCATCCGAGCAGTACTTC. The encoded protein is CASSRKPGTLPSEQYF.

This clone was seen a single time. V and J are TRBV5-6 and TRBJ1-5; 7 positions match TRBD1. This CDR3 is built from 13 residues. The V and J ends lost 7 bases and 1 base, in that order; junction bases with no gene match: 2. Germline CDR1 SGHDT, CDR2 YYEEEE. The CDR3 sequence: CASSQGSNQPQHF. As DNA, the CDR3 is TGTGCCAGCTCACAGGGGAGCAATCAGCCCCAGCATTTT.

The rearrangement joins TRBV29-1 to TRBJ2-3; a weak D match, TRBD1 (5 bases). The CDR3 is 14 residues long. The ends were cut back, 0 bases at V and 2 bases at J, with 9 bases in the middle. Per the germline V gene, CDR1 is SQVTM and CDR2 is ANQGSEA. CDR3 in DNA: TGCAGCGTTGAAGATAGGGGCATCACAGATACGCAGTATTTT. This translates into CSVEDRGITDTQYF.